These 16 T cell receptor beta chains were all obtained from the same sample, sequenced in a study of T cell changes during pregnancy in multiple sclerosis. Sequencing used immunoSEQ multiplex PCR; TCRdb keeps in-frame clones, though not all of them. The sample has tens of thousands of clones; around 93% are singletons. Sequencing was performed on peripheral blood, taken in the third trimester of pregnancy. These receptors were obtained from a female donor with multiple sclerosis, enrolled in a pregnancy study.

The V gene is TRBV27, the J gene TRBJ2-7; TRBD2 matches 9 bases. Trimming at V came to 0 bases and at J to 6 bases, leaving 6 bases not matched to a gene. CDR1 is MNHEY, CDR2 SMNVEV, per germline (reference sequence). The CDR3 sequence is 15 residues long. The CDR3 DNA follows: TGTGCCAGCAGTTTATCGGTAGCGGGAGCGGGCGAGCAGTACTTC. Translating it yields CASSLSVAGAGEQYF.

The chain recombines TRBV19 with TRBJ1-5; 8 bases line up with TRBD1. Germline CDR1 is LNHDA and CDR2 is SQIVND (reference sequence). The CDR3 runs to 16 residues. Trimming removed 7 bases from V and 0 bases from J; junction bases left unmatched: 8. The CDR3 protein is CASTSGTGRSNQPQHF. CDR3 coding DNA: TGTGCCAGTACCTCTGGGACAGGACGTAGCAATCAGCCCCAGCATTTT.

V usage is TRBV7-3 and J usage is TRBJ2-1; possibly TRBD1 for D (6 bases). The CDR3 is 16 residues long. Trimming shortened V by 4 bases and J by 0 bases, and 13 bases separated the two germline ends. Germline values: CDR1 SGHTA, CDR2 FQGTGA. This chain's CDR3 is CASSWVGQSSYNEQFF. CDR3 nucleotide sequence: TGTGCCAGCAGCTGGGTTGGACAGAGCTCCTACAATGAGCAGTTCTTC.

This chain connects TRBV9 to TRBJ2-7; D not resolved. The CDR3 length is 14 residues. CDR1 and CDR2 (germline): SGDLS, YYNGEE. V was clipped by 0 bases and J by 0 bases, with 7 bases between them. In nucleotides, the CDR3 is TGTGCCAGCAGCGTAGACCCTATCTCCTACGAGCAGTACTTC. Its translation: CASSVDPISYEQYF.

The J gene is TRBJ2-3, the V gene TRBV7-9; D unclear. V was trimmed by 3 bases and J by 0 bases, leaving 10 bases between them. The CDR3 spans 15 residues. Per germline, CDR1 SEHNR and CDR2 FQNEAQ (reference sequence). CDR3 region: CASSFGGASTDTQYF. The CDR3 DNA is TGTGCCAGCAGCTTTGGTGGAGCCAGCACAGATACGCAGTATTTT. Full variable domain (missing parts from reference TRBV7-9 and TRBJ2-3): DTGVSQNPRHKITKRGQNVTFRCDPISEHNRLYWYRQTLGQGPEFLTYFQNEAQLEKSRLLSDRFSAERPKGSFSTLEIQRTEQGDSAMYLCASSFGGASTDTQYFGPGTRLTVL.

The chain is built from TRBV29-1 and TRBJ2-7, with 13 bases matching TRBD2. Germline V CDR1 and CDR2: SQVTM, ANQGSEA. The CDR3 has 18 amino acids. With 6 bases clipped from V and 5 bases from J, the junction kept 19 bases outside the gene matches. The CDR3 region is CSVSGGVKRLAGGHEQYF. CDR3 in DNA: TGCAGCGTATCAGGGGGCGTTAAACGACTAGCGGGAGGTCACGAGCAGTACTTC.

The rearrangement uses TRBV28 and TRBJ2-5, with D tentatively TRBD1 (6 bases). This CDR3 is 14 amino acids long. Germline V gene sequence: CDR1 MDHEN, CDR2 SYDVKM. Trimming stripped 2 bases from V and 1 base from J, with 8 bases between. The CDR3 here is CASSLPDSQETQYF. The CDR3 DNA reads TGTGCCAGCAGTTTACCGGACAGCCAAGAGACCCAGTACTTC.

This clone appeared once. V gene TRBV7-2 combines with J gene TRBJ2-1, with 9 bases identical to TRBD2. The ends lost 1 base at V and 4 bases at J; junction bases unmatched: 2. The CDR3 contains 15 residues. Germline V CDR1 and CDR2: SGHTA, FQGNSA. The CDR3 DNA reads as TGTGCCAGCAGCTTAGAAGCGGGGGGTTACAATGAGCAGTTCTTC. Residues: CASSLEAGGYNEQFF. Based on the CDR3 plus reference TRBV7-2 and TRBJ2-1, the full variable domain is GAGVSQSPSNKVTEKGKDVELRCDPISGHTALYWYRQSLGQGLEFLIYFQGNSAPDKSGLPSDRFSAERTGGSVSTLTIQRTQQEDSAVYLCASSLEAGGYNEQFFGPGTRLTVL.

The chain links TRBV4-3 to TRBJ2-7, with 15 bases aligning to TRBD2. Germline V gene data show CDR1 as LGHNA and CDR2 as YSLEER. J gave up 3 bases and V 0 bases, and 15 bases lay outside the gene matches. The CDR3 is made up of 21 amino acids. The DNA for the CDR3 is TGCGCCAGCAGCCAAGAACCCGGGACTAGCGGGAGGACGGTTTCTGGCTACGAGCAGTACTTC. It encodes CASSQEPGTSGRTVSGYEQYF.

This chain links TRBV25-1 with TRBJ1-2, with a tentative D call TRBD1 (5 bases). V was shortened by 4 bases and J by 6 bases, with 12 bases between the two germline ends. Germline-derived CDR1 and CDR2 are MGHDK and SYGVNS. The CDR3 sequence is 13 residues long. The CDR3 DNA follows: TGTGCCAGCAGTGGGGGGGGATCGGATGGCTACACCTTC. Amino acid sequence: CASSGGGSDGYTF.

The chain combines TRBV2 with TRBJ2-2; 7 nucleotides line up with TRBD1. Germline CDR1 reads SNHLY; CDR2 reads FYNNEI. The V gene end was trimmed by 8 bases and the J gene end by 0 bases; junction bases not matched to a gene: 9. The CDR3 is made up of 16 amino acids. CDR3 in amino acids: CASHHEGTANTGELFF. The CDR3 DNA reads TGTGCCAGCCATCATGAGGGGACAGCGAACACCGGGGAGCTGTTTTTT. The entire variable domain, with the rest obtained from reference TRBV2 and TRBJ2-2, is as follows: EPEVTQTPSHQVTQMGQEVILRCVPISNHLYFYWYRQILGQKVEFLVSFYNNEISEKSEIFDDQFSVERPDGSNFTLKIRSTKLEDSAMYFCASHHEGTANTGELFFGEGSRLTVL.

The chain has TRBV7-2 and TRBJ2-1, with D perhaps TRBD1 (5 bases). The CDR3 spans 14 residues. V lost 3 bases and J 4 bases, leaving 10 bases between the germline ends. Germline CDR1 reads SGHTA; CDR2 reads FQGNSA. The CDR3 sequence: CASSLGQGYNEQFF. CDR3 bases: TGTGCCAGCAGCTTGGGTCAGGGATACAATGAGCAGTTCTTC.

The chain links TRBV30 to TRBJ2-1; D is ambiguous. The CDR3 covers 12 residues. V was clipped by 0 bases and J by 9 bases, with 9 bases between them. The V gene's germline CDR1 is GTSNPN and CDR2 SVGIG (reference sequence). The CDR3: CAWSVSRFEQFF. CDR3 bases: TGTGCCTGGAGTGTCAGTCGCTTTGAGCAGTTCTTC.

This chain joins TRBV18 and TRBJ2-5, with D unclear. The CDR3 runs 12 residues. V was shortened by 4 bases and J by 2 bases, with 5 bases between the two germline ends. In germline, CDR1 is KGHSH, CDR2 LQKENI. The CDR3 nucleotides read TGTGCCAGCTCACTTCGGCAAGAGACCCAGTACTTC. As protein: CASSLRQETQYF.

This chain links TRBV7-6 with TRBJ2-1; TRBD2 agrees at 8 bases. Germline trimming cut 1 base from V and 0 bases from J; bases unmatched to any gene: 5. Germline V gives CDR1 SGHVS, CDR2 FNYEAQ. The CDR3 has 17 amino acids. CDR3 loop: CASSLVSGGRSYNEQFF. CDR3 coding DNA: TGTGCCAGCAGCTTAGTATCGGGGGGGCGCTCCTACAATGAGCAGTTCTTC.

The chain uses TRBV7-2 and TRBJ2-5, with 12 positions matching TRBD2. Trimming removed 7 bases from V and 7 bases from J; junction bases left unmatched: 7. CDR1 and CDR2 from the germline V gene are SGHTA and FQGNSA. The CDR3 has 14 amino acids. In nucleotides, the CDR3 is TGTGCCAGCACCTCTAGCGGGAGGGATGGGACCCAGTACTTC. It specifies CASTSSGRDGTQYF. Complete variable domain (other parts from reference TRBV7-2 and TRBJ2-5): GAGVSQSPSNKVTEKGKDVELRCDPISGHTALYWYRQSLGQGLEFLIYFQGNSAPDKSGLPSDRFSAERTGGSVSTLTIQRTQQEDSAVYLCASTSSGRDGTQYFGPGTRLLVL.